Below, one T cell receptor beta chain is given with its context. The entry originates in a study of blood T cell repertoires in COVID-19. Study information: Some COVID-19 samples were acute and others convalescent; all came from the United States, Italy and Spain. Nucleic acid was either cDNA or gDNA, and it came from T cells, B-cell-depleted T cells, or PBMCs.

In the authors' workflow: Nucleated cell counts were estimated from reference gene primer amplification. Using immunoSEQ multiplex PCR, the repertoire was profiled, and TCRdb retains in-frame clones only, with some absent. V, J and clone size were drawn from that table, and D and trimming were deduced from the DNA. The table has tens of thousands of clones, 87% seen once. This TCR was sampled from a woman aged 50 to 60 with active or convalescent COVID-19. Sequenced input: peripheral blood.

The CDR3 reads CASSFLGAYEQFF. As DNA, the CDR3 is TGTGCCAGCAGCTTCTTGGGGGCCTATGAGCAGTTCTTC. The V and J genes are TRBV7-3 and TRBJ2-1; maybe TRBD1 (6 bases). The CDR3 runs to 13 residues. Germline values: CDR1 SGHTA, CDR2 FQGTGA. V was shortened by 3 bases and J by 8 bases, with 11 bases between the two germline ends.